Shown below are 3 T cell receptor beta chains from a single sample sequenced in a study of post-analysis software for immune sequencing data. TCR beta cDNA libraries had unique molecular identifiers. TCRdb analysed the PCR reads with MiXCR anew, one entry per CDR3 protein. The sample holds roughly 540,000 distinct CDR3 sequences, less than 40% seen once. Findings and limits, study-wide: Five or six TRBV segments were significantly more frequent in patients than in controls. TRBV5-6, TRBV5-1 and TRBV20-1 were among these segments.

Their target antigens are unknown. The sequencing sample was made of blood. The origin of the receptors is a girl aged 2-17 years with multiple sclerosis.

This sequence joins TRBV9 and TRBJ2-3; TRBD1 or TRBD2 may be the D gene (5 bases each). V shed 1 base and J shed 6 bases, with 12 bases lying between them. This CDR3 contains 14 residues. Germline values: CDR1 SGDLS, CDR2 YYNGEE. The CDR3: CASSVTGALDTQYF. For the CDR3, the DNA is TGTGCCAGCAGCGTAACCGGGGCCCTGGATACGCAGTATTTT.

CDR3 in amino acids: CASSRMSGGSRETQYF. The CDR3 region has the DNA TGTGCCAGCAGCCGGATGAGCGGGGGTAGTCGAGAGACCCAGTACTTC. The chain employs TRBV7-2 and TRBJ2-5; 8 bases line up with TRBD2. J lost 4 bases, V lost 5 bases, and 12 bases had no gene match. The CDR3 is made up of 16 amino acids. Per the germline V gene, CDR1 is SGHTA and CDR2 is FQGNSA.

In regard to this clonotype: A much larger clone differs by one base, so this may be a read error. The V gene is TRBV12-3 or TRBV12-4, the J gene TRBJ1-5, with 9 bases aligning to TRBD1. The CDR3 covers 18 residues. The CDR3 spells CAGSTLPTGQGANQPQHF. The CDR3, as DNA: TGTGCCGGCAGCACCCTACCCACGGGACAGGGTGCGAATCAGCCCCAGCATTTT.